A single sample gave rise to the 20 T cell receptor beta chains below, sequenced in a study of blood T cell repertoires in COVID-19 (dated by TCRdb to about 2020). Preparation of the library involved the immunoSEQ multiplex PCR assay. The immuneACCESS repertoire file appears here via TCRdb, limited to in-frame rearrangements. These files lack a portion of the clones; in checked studies, under half of the deficit traces to unresolved V genes, and the cause of the others is not known. For this sample the table gives 40,000 to 45,000 clones, of which around 90% were detected only once. The ten most abundant clones make up 0.37% of the sample. The sequencing input was peripheral blood. Receptor source: a man between 50 and 59 years old with COVID-19, enrolled during active disease.

The chain recombines TRBV3-1 (or the pseudogene TRBV3-2) with TRBJ2-7, with TRBD1 matching 9 bases. The CDR3 covers 15 residues. V trimming: 3 bases; J trimming: 9 bases; junction bases outside the gene matches: 12. The germline V gene has CDR1 LGHDT and CDR2 YNNKEL (reference sequence). In DNA form, the CDR3 reads TGTGCCAGCAGCCACGCCCGGGACAGGGCCAGCGGGCAGTACTTC. This sequence encodes CASSHARDRASGQYF.

This chain joins TRBV5-1 and TRBJ2-7; TRBD2 aligns across 11 bases. The V and J ends lost 1 base and 7 bases, in that order; junction bases with no gene match: 4. CDR3 length: 14 amino acids. Germline-derived CDR1 and CDR2 are SGHRS and YFSETQ. CDR3 loop: CASSLTSGSTEQYF. In nucleotides, the CDR3 is TGCGCCAGCAGCTTGACTAGCGGGAGCACGGAGCAGTACTTC.

This chain connects TRBV28 to TRBJ2-2; 7 bases match TRBD2. Germline V gene data show CDR1 as MDHEN and CDR2 as SYDVKM. CDR3 length equals 15 residues. J gave up 5 bases and V 6 bases, and 9 bases lay outside the gene matches. CDR3 region: CASRREPRRTGELFF. The CDR3 region has the DNA TGTGCCAGCAGGCGGGAGCCACGCAGGACCGGGGAGCTGTTTTTT.

The CDR3 is CAGEGVRANYGYTF. The CDR3 DNA is TGTGCCGGCGAAGGGGTGCGAGCTAACTATGGCTACACCTTC. V is TRBV19 and J is TRBJ1-2; possible D gene TRBD1, 5 bases. The V end was cut by 11 bases, the J end by 0 bases, with 16 bases between. The length of the CDR3 is 14 residues. Per germline, CDR1 LNHDA and CDR2 SQIVND (reference sequence).

This chain joins TRBV6-5 and TRBJ2-5; 7 bases match TRBD1. The germline V gene encodes CDR1 MNHEY and CDR2 SVGAGI. V shed 7 bases and J 2 bases; nucleotides not matched to a gene: 7. The CDR3 totals 14 residues. DNA for the CDR3: TGTGCCAGCACCAGAGACAGGGAACAAGAGACCCAGTACTTC. It translates to CASTRDREQETQYF.

The J gene is TRBJ2-5, the V gene TRBV5-4; D is possibly TRBD1 (6 bases). This CDR3 is 15 amino acids long. V lost 0 bases and J 1 base, leaving 10 bases between the germline ends. Per the germline V gene, CDR1 is SGHNT and CDR2 is YYREEE (reference sequence). In DNA form, the CDR3 reads TGTGCCAGCAGCTTGGGCGGACAGCGCCAAGAGACCCAGTACTTC. Translated, it gives CASSLGGQRQETQYF.

The J gene is TRBJ2-7, the V gene TRBV7-8; tentatively, D is TRBD1 (5 bases). Germline V lookup: CDR1 SGHVS, CDR2 FQNEAQ. The CDR3 extends over 15 amino acids. The V end was cut by 1 base, the J end by 6 bases, with 16 bases between. CDR3 region: CASSLGRAGQGEQYF. CDR3 bases: TGTGCCAGCAGCTTAGGTAGGGCAGGGCAGGGCGAGCAGTACTTC.

This chain joins TRBV19 and TRBJ1-2, with a possible D match to TRBD1 (6 bases). This CDR3 region has 15 residues. Germline CDR1 is LNHDA and CDR2 is SQIVND (reference sequence). V gave up 1 base and J gave up 4 bases, with 13 bases separating them. CDR3 region: CASSIVVQGGYGYTF. CDR3 DNA: TGTGCCAGTAGTATAGTGGTACAGGGCGGCTATGGCTACACCTTC.

The chain is built from TRBV25-1 and TRBJ2-1; D uncertain. CDR1 is MGHDK and CDR2 is SYGVNS in the germline V gene. V lost 0 bases and J lost 2, with 11 bases in between. The CDR3 has 16 amino acids. The CDR3 region is CASSEYRGLTYNEQFF. CDR3 bases: TGTGCCAGCAGTGAATATAGAGGCCTCACCTACAATGAGCAGTTCTTC.

The chain has TRBV9 and TRBJ2-1; 7 bases are a match to TRBD1. The CDR3 totals 15 residues. From germline, CDR1 is SGDLS and CDR2 YYNGEE. Losses at the gene ends were 0 bases for V and 6 bases for J; bases not matched to a gene: 6. The CDR3 loop is CASSVGQGVGNEQFF. CDR3 nucleotides: TGTGCCAGCAGCGTAGGGCAGGGGGTGGGCAATGAGCAGTTCTTC.

The genes are TRBV5-1 and TRBJ2-3; a weak D match, TRBD1 (7 bases). CDR3 length: 14 amino acids. V gave up 1 base and J gave up 3 bases, with 9 bases separating them. CDR1 is SGHRS and CDR2 is YFSETQ in the germline V gene. This CDR3 reads CASSLQGGTDTQYF. DNA for the CDR3: TGCGCCAGCAGCTTGCAGGGGGGTACAGATACGCAGTATTTT.

The rearrangement joins TRBV3-1 (or the pseudogene TRBV3-2) to TRBJ2-5; D ambiguous. From germline, CDR1 is LGHDT and CDR2 YNNKEL (reference sequence). This CDR3 comprises 12 residues. V was trimmed by 4 bases and J by 2 bases, leaving 5 bases between them. DNA of the CDR3: TGTGCCAGCAGCCGGCAACAAGAGACCCAGTACTTC. Translating gives CASSRQQETQYF.

V is TRBV6-6 and J is TRBJ2-3, with a possible D match to TRBD2 (6 bases). CDR1 is MNHNY and CDR2 is SVGAGI in the germline V gene (reference sequence). V was trimmed by 8 bases and J by 0 bases, leaving 12 bases between them. This CDR3 is 14 amino acids long. The CDR3 is CASAIRGSTDTQYF. In DNA form, the CDR3 reads TGTGCCAGCGCCATCCGGGGGAGCACAGATACGCAGTATTTT.

A few counts support this clone. V is TRBV27 and J is TRBJ1-2; D is uncertain. CDR1 is MNHEY and CDR2 is SMNVEV in the germline V gene (reference sequence). The CDR3 totals 13 residues. Trimming took off 2 bases at V and 4 bases at J, with 8 bases between the two ends. CDR3 in amino acids: CASSLQASYGYTF. The CDR3 bases are TGTGCCAGCAGTTTACAGGCCTCCTATGGCTACACCTTC.

The rearrangement uses TRBV5-6 and TRBJ2-7, with TRBD2 matching 12 bases. Germline V gene lookup returns CDR1 SGHDT and CDR2 YYEEEE. CDR3 size: 15 residues. V dropped 0 bases and J dropped 5; count of bases not matched to a gene: 3. The CDR3 nucleotides are TGTGCCAGCAGCTTGGGACTAGCGGGAGTAGACGAGCAGTACTTC. This encodes CASSLGLAGVDEQYF. Full variable domain (rest looked up from reference TRBV5-6 and TRBJ2-7): DAGVTQSPTHLIKTRGQQVTLRCSPKSGHDTVSWYQQALGQGPQFIFQYYEEEERQRGNFPDRFSGHQFPNYSSELNVNALLLGDSALYLCASSLGLAGVDEQYFGPGTRLTVT.

V is TRBV4-2 and J is TRBJ2-5; the match to TRBD2 covers 9 bases. Germline CDR1 and CDR2: LGHNA and YNFKEQ. The CDR3 loop spans 17 amino acids. Trimming cost V 1 base and J 5 bases; bases outside gene matches: 11. This chain's CDR3 is CASSQAKTSGKEETQYF. As DNA, the CDR3 is TGTGCCAGCAGCCAAGCGAAGACTAGCGGAAAAGAGGAGACCCAGTACTTC.

The chain employs TRBV7-2 and TRBJ2-7; D remains unclear. V was trimmed by 3 bases and J by 0 bases, leaving 6 bases between them. CDR3 length: 13 residues. Germline CDR1 reads SGHTA; CDR2 reads FQGNSA. The CDR3 bases are TGTGCCAGCAGCTTGGGCCCCTCCTACGAGCAGTACTTC. Translating it yields CASSLGPSYEQYF.

J is TRBJ1-1 and V is TRBV5-1; 10 nucleotides align to TRBD1. The CDR3 length is 15 residues. CDR1 is SGHRS and CDR2 is YFSETQ in the germline V gene. The V gene end was trimmed by 3 bases and the J gene end by 6 bases; junction bases not matched to a gene: 8. CDR3 amino acids: CASSWGQGLEAEAFF. In DNA, the CDR3 is TGCGCCAGCAGCTGGGGACAGGGGCTGGAGGCTGAAGCTTTCTTT.

This rearrangement joins TRBV29-1 to TRBJ2-3; 10 bases are shared with TRBD2. Germline lookup yields CDR1 SQVTM and CDR2 ANQGSEA. The CDR3 spans 16 residues. V trimming: 5 bases; J trimming: 1 base; junction bases outside the gene matches: 9. CDR3 amino acids: CSVSPAGGPGTDTQYF. CDR3 nucleotide sequence: TGCAGCGTTTCCCCAGCGGGAGGGCCTGGCACAGATACGCAGTATTTT.

The CDR3 region has the DNA TGTGCCAGCAGTGATGGCCCTCGACAGGGGGGGGAGTACTTC. Translating gives CASSDGPRQGGEYF. This chain joins TRBV25-1 and TRBJ2-7; 9 bases map to TRBD1. With V trimmed by 3 bases and J by 11 bases, 11 bases remained unmatched. Germline CDR1 reads MGHDK; CDR2 reads SYGVNS. The CDR3 runs 14 residues.